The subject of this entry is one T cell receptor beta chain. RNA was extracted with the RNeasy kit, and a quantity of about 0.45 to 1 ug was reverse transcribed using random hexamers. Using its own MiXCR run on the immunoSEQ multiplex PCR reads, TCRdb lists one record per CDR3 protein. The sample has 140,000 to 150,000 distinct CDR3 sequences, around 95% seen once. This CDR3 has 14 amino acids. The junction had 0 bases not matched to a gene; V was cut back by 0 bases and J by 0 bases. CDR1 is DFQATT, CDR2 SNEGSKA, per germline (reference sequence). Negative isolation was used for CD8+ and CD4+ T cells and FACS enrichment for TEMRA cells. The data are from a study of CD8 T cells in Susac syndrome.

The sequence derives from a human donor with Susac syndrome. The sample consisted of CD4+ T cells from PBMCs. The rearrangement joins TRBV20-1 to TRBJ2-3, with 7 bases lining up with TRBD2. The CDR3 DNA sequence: TGCAGTGCTAGAGAGCGGGGGAGCACAGATACGCAGTATTTT. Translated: CSARERGSTDTQYF.